The clone carrying this TCR beta chain appeared a few times. The sample belongs to a study of T cells in Graves' hyperthyroidism and ophthalmopathy. What was amplified from RNA transcripts were TCR beta CDR3 regions. Initially, a first-round RT-PCR of the TCR CDR3 employed the HTBI primer set. From the multiplex PCR reads, TCRdb called clonotypes with MiXCR, one entry per CDR3 protein. The sample holds approximately 330,000 distinct CDR3 sequences, about 21% seen once. Germline values: CDR1 LNHDA, CDR2 SQIVND (reference sequence). The V gene lost 0 bases and the J gene lost 2 bases, with 11 bases spanning the gap. There are 16 residues in the CDR3.

Sequenced sample: blood. This chain connects TRBV19 to TRBJ1-5; D not resolved. This receptor was taken from a woman aged 45-59 years with Graves' hyperthyroidism. The CDR3 DNA sequence: TGTGCCAGTAGTATAGAGTGGGGATGGGGCAATCAGCCCCAGCATTTT. Amino acids: CASSIEWGWGNQPQHF. Using reference TRBV19 and TRBJ1-5 for the parts outside the CDR3, the full variable domain is DGGITQSPKYLFRKEGQNVTLSCEQNLNHDAMYWYRQDPGQGLRLIYYSQIVNDFQKGDIAEGYSVSREKKESFPLTVTSAQKNPTAFYLCASSIEWGWGNQPQHFGDGTRLSIL.